Listed below are T cell receptor beta chains from one sample, sequenced in a study of T-cell reconstitution after alpha-beta-depleted transplantation in children. TCRdb passed the PCR reads through MiXCR, listing each CDR3 protein once. Found here are 200,000 to 250,000 distinct CDR3 sequences, roughly 8% of them singletons; the top ten hold roughly 6%. The specimen comprised PBMCs, mostly from graft donor cells, sampled 180 days after TCRalphabeta/CD19-depleted stem cell transplant. All receptors come from a male patient aged 5 to 17 who had a stem cell transplant for acute lymphoblastic leukemia, so the T cells may come from the graft donor. Each CDR3 is given with its conserved first and last residue. D genes are given only for firm matches. Some rows mark clone size as missing; the rest say once, few, many or name a class of expanded clone.

j_gene: TRBJ2-4; d_gene: NA; v_gene: TRBV7-9; abundance: many; CDR3aa: CASSFPREEAKNIQYF; CDR3nt: TGTGCCAGCAGCTTTCCCAGGGAGGAGGCCAAAAACATTCAGTACTTC
j_gene: TRBJ1-2; d_gene: NA; v_gene: TRBV7-3; abundance: many; CDR3aa: CASSKVAGAQYSGYTF; CDR3nt: TGTGCCAGCAGCAAAGTAGCGGGGGCGCAGTATTCTGGCTACACCTTC
j_gene: TRBJ2-5; d_gene: TRBD2; v_gene: TRBV7-9; abundance: NA; CDR3aa: CASSGVAGGGETQYF; CDR3nt: TGTGCCAGCTCCGGGGTAGCGGGAGGAGGAGAGACCCAGTACTTC
j_gene: TRBJ2-3; d_gene: TRBD1; v_gene: TRBV7-2; abundance: many; CDR3aa: CASRPRQGARNTQYF; CDR3nt: TGTGCCAGCAGACCTCGGCAGGGGGCCAGGAATACGCAGTATTTT
j_gene: TRBJ1-1; d_gene: NA; v_gene: TRBV6-5; abundance: many; CDR3aa: CASSPRGGTEAFF; CDR3nt: TGTGCCAGCAGTCCCAGGGGTGGCACTGAAGCTTTCTTT
j_gene: TRBJ1-1; d_gene: NA; v_gene: TRBV19; abundance: many; CDR3aa: CASSIRGQGNTEAFF; CDR3nt: TGTGCCAGTAGTATCAGAGGGCAGGGGAACACTGAAGCTTTCTTT
j_gene: TRBJ2-7; d_gene: NA; v_gene: TRBV11-2; abundance: NA; CDR3aa: CASSLPGASYEQYF; CDR3nt: TGTGCCAGCAGCTTACCAGGGGCGTCCTACGAGCAGTACTTC
j_gene: TRBJ2-1; d_gene: NA; v_gene: TRBV5-1; abundance: many; CDR3aa: CASSPRVYNEQFF; CDR3nt: TGCGCCAGCAGCCCGAGGGTGTACAATGAGCAGTTCTTC
j_gene: TRBJ1-1; d_gene: NA; v_gene: TRBV12-3/TRBV12-4; abundance: many; CDR3aa: CASSSYDGQRGAFF; CDR3nt: TGTGCCAGCAGTTCGTATGATGGACAGCGGGGAGCTTTCTTT
j_gene: TRBJ2-7; d_gene: TRBD1; v_gene: TRBV5-1; abundance: many; CDR3aa: CASSSWTGANEQYF; CDR3nt: TGCGCCAGCAGCTCGTGGACAGGGGCCAACGAGCAGTACTTC
j_gene: TRBJ2-7; d_gene: TRBD1; v_gene: TRBV24-1; abundance: many; CDR3aa: CATSEGQLYEQYF; CDR3nt: TGTGCCACCAGTGAGGGACAGCTCTACGAGCAGTACTTC
j_gene: TRBJ1-4; d_gene: NA; v_gene: TRBV6-5; abundance: many; CDR3aa: CATCPPDRFNEKLFF; CDR3nt: TGTGCCACCTGCCCACCCGACAGATTTAATGAAAAACTGTTTTTT
j_gene: TRBJ1-1; d_gene: NA; v_gene: TRBV20-1; abundance: many; CDR3aa: CSAALHMNTEAFF; CDR3nt: TGCAGTGCTGCCCTTCACATGAACACTGAAGCTTTCTTT
j_gene: TRBJ1-1; d_gene: NA; v_gene: TRBV10-1; abundance: many; CDR3aa: CASSDFTGAEAFF; CDR3nt: TGCGCCAGCAGTGATTTTACGGGCGCTGAAGCTTTCTTT
j_gene: TRBJ2-3; d_gene: TRBD2; v_gene: TRBV20-1; abundance: many; CDR3aa: CSASLRSGRADTQYF; CDR3nt: TGCAGTGCTAGCCTCCGTAGCGGGAGGGCAGATACGCAGTATTTT
j_gene: TRBJ2-7; d_gene: TRBD2; v_gene: TRBV20-1; abundance: many; CDR3aa: CSYGTSGSMTYEQYF; CDR3nt: TGCAGTTACGGGACTAGCGGGAGTATGACCTACGAGCAGTACTTC
j_gene: TRBJ1-5; d_gene: TRBD1; v_gene: TRBV5-1; abundance: many; CDR3aa: CASSLGDRNNQPQHF; CDR3nt: TGCGCCAGCAGCTTGGGGGACAGAAACAATCAGCCCCAGCATTTT
j_gene: TRBJ2-7; d_gene: TRBD1; v_gene: TRBV5-1; abundance: many; CDR3aa: CASSSNPTGSYEQYF; CDR3nt: TGCGCCAGCAGCTCGAATCCGACAGGGTCCTACGAGCAGTACTTC
j_gene: TRBJ1-6; d_gene: TRBD1; v_gene: TRBV5-1; abundance: many; CDR3aa: CASTRTGVDSPLHF; CDR3nt: TGCGCCAGCACCCGGACAGGGGTGGATTCACCCCTCCACTTT
j_gene: TRBJ2-2; d_gene: NA; v_gene: TRBV18; abundance: many; CDR3aa: CASSPFTGELFF; CDR3nt: TGTGCCAGCTCACCTTTCACCGGGGAGCTGTTTTTT
j_gene: TRBJ1-4; d_gene: NA; v_gene: TRBV4-3; abundance: few; CDR3aa: CASSQDRQFGLGKLFF; CDR3nt: TGCGCCAGCAGCCAAGATCGGCAGTTTGGTCTTGGGAAACTGTTTTTT
j_gene: TRBJ1-2; d_gene: NA; v_gene: TRBV6-5; abundance: many; CDR3aa: CASSYRGRDGYTF; CDR3nt: TGTGCCAGCAGTTACAGGGGAAGGGATGGCTACACCTTC
j_gene: TRBJ1-2; d_gene: NA; v_gene: TRBV6-1; abundance: NA; CDR3aa: CASSGWDGGFYGYTF; CDR3nt: TGTGCCAGCAGTGGGTGGGACGGAGGGTTCTATGGCTACACCTTC
j_gene: TRBJ2-5; d_gene: NA; v_gene: TRBV18; abundance: few; CDR3aa: CASSPKAGEETQYF; CDR3nt: TGTGCCAGCTCACCAAAGGCAGGGGAAGAGACCCAGTACTTC
j_gene: TRBJ1-1; d_gene: NA; v_gene: TRBV5-1; abundance: many; CDR3aa: CASSPSMSLSEAFF; CDR3nt: TGCGCCAGCAGTCCAAGTATGAGCCTGTCTGAAGCTTTCTTT
j_gene: TRBJ2-3; d_gene: NA; v_gene: TRBV7-9; abundance: many; CDR3aa: CASSLGPNTDTQYF; CDR3nt: TGTGCCAGCAGCTTAGGACCGAACACAGATACGCAGTATTTT
j_gene: TRBJ2-5; d_gene: TRBD1; v_gene: TRBV5-1; abundance: many; CDR3aa: CASSLHRGLSPATQYF; CDR3nt: TGCGCCAGCAGCTTGCACAGGGGTCTCTCCCCTGCGACACAGTACTTC
j_gene: TRBJ2-1; d_gene: NA; v_gene: TRBV10-3; abundance: many; CDR3aa: CAISGARIGNEQFF; CDR3nt: TGTGCCATCAGTGGGGCCAGGATAGGAAATGAGCAGTTCTTC
j_gene: TRBJ1-2; d_gene: NA; v_gene: TRBV10-3; abundance: many; CDR3aa: CAISVQGQYTNYGYTF; CDR3nt: TGTGCCATCAGTGTCCAGGGGCAATATACTAACTATGGCTACACCTTC
j_gene: TRBJ2-5; d_gene: NA; v_gene: TRBV7-3; abundance: many; CDR3aa: CASSPWKPRGAGWRETQYF; CDR3nt: TGTGCCAGCAGCCCTTGGAAACCCCGCGGGGCGGGGTGGCGAGAGACCCAGTACTTC
j_gene: TRBJ2-5; d_gene: TRBD1; v_gene: TRBV6-5; abundance: many; CDR3aa: CASSSTGGSETQYF; CDR3nt: TGTGCCAGCAGTTCAACAGGGGGCTCGGAGACCCAGTACTTC
j_gene: TRBJ1-5; d_gene: TRBD1; v_gene: TRBV6-5; abundance: many; CDR3aa: CASSYSPGPRGFSNQPQHF; CDR3nt: TGTGCCAGCAGTTACTCCCCCGGACCCAGGGGGTTTAGCAATCAGCCCCAGCATTTT
j_gene: TRBJ1-1; d_gene: TRBD1; v_gene: TRBV12-3/TRBV12-4; abundance: many; CDR3aa: CASSLAPAGGTEAFF; CDR3nt: TGTGCCAGCAGTTTAGCGCCAGCAGGGGGCACTGAAGCTTTCTTT
j_gene: TRBJ2-1; d_gene: NA; v_gene: TRBV11-3; abundance: many; CDR3aa: CASSRQGAFLDEQFF; CDR3nt: TGTGCCAGCAGCCGTCAAGGCGCCTTTTTAGATGAGCAGTTCTTC
j_gene: TRBJ2-2; d_gene: NA; v_gene: TRBV29-1; abundance: many; CDR3aa: CSVFGFANTGELFF; CDR3nt: TGCAGCGTTTTTGGTTTCGCGAACACCGGGGAGCTGTTTTTT
j_gene: TRBJ2-2; d_gene: NA; v_gene: TRBV24-1; abundance: many; CDR3aa: CATSDLGLSTGELFF; CDR3nt: TGTGCCACCAGTGATTTAGGGCTATCCACCGGGGAGCTGTTTTTT
j_gene: TRBJ2-7; d_gene: NA; v_gene: TRBV20-1; abundance: many; CDR3aa: CSARDTGNSYEQYF; CDR3nt: TGCAGTGCTAGAGATACAGGAAACTCCTACGAGCAGTACTTC
j_gene: TRBJ2-3; d_gene: NA; v_gene: TRBV25-1; abundance: many; CDR3aa: CASSAGGGADTQYF; CDR3nt: TGTGCCAGCAGCGCCGGCGGGGGCGCAGATACGCAGTATTTT
j_gene: TRBJ2-7; d_gene: NA; v_gene: TRBV7-6; abundance: many; CDR3aa: CASSSGDHEQYF; CDR3nt: TGTGCCAGCAGCTCAGGGGACCACGAGCAGTACTTC
j_gene: TRBJ1-4; d_gene: NA; v_gene: TRBV5-1; abundance: many; CDR3aa: CASSLSPGEKLFF; CDR3nt: TGCGCCAGCAGCTTGAGTCCGGGGGAAAAACTGTTTTTT
j_gene: TRBJ2-1; d_gene: TRBD1; v_gene: TRBV7-9; abundance: many; CDR3aa: CASSPDRSSSYNEQFF; CDR3nt: TGTGCCAGCAGCCCGGACAGGTCCAGCTCCTACAATGAGCAGTTCTTC
j_gene: TRBJ2-1; d_gene: NA; v_gene: TRBV18; abundance: many; CDR3aa: CASSPDFALGQGNEQFF; CDR3nt: TGTGCCAGCTCACCGGATTTTGCCCTAGGTCAGGGCAATGAGCAGTTCTTC
j_gene: TRBJ2-7; d_gene: NA; v_gene: TRBV10-3; abundance: many; CDR3aa: CATSLQSYEQYF; CDR3nt: TGTGCCACCTCCTTGCAATCTTACGAGCAGTACTTC
j_gene: TRBJ2-1; d_gene: NA; v_gene: TRBV6-4; abundance: many; CDR3aa: CASSPPGHEQFF; CDR3nt: TGTGCCAGCAGCCCCCCCGGGCATGAGCAGTTCTTC
j_gene: TRBJ2-3; d_gene: TRBD1; v_gene: TRBV12-3/TRBV12-4; abundance: many; CDR3aa: CASSWTGYTQYF; CDR3nt: TGTGCCAGCAGCTGGACAGGGTATACGCAGTATTTT
j_gene: TRBJ2-2; d_gene: NA; v_gene: TRBV29-1; abundance: many; CDR3aa: CSVCATNTGELFF; CDR3nt: TGCAGCGTGTGTGCTACGAACACCGGGGAGCTGTTTTTT
j_gene: TRBJ2-2; d_gene: NA; v_gene: TRBV29-1; abundance: many; CDR3aa: CSVEVGSNTGELFF; CDR3nt: TGCAGCGTTGAAGTCGGATCCAACACCGGGGAGCTGTTTTTT
j_gene: TRBJ2-5; d_gene: TRBD2; v_gene: TRBV20-1; abundance: many; CDR3aa: CSVRVAGETQYF; CDR3nt: TGCAGTGTTAGAGTAGCGGGCGAGACCCAGTACTTC
j_gene: TRBJ1-2; d_gene: NA; v_gene: TRBV5-5; abundance: many; CDR3aa: CASRRDTYYGYTF; CDR3nt: TGTGCCAGCAGACGGGACACCTACTATGGCTACACCTTC
j_gene: TRBJ1-5; d_gene: NA; v_gene: TRBV20-1; abundance: many; CDR3aa: CSARETGSQPQHF; CDR3nt: TGCAGTGCTAGGGAGACAGGCAGTCAGCCCCAGCATTTT
j_gene: TRBJ1-2; d_gene: NA; v_gene: TRBV29-1; abundance: many; CDR3aa: CSGTAGYGYTF; CDR3nt: TGCAGCGGAACAGCGGGCTATGGCTACACCTTC
j_gene: TRBJ2-5; d_gene: TRBD1; v_gene: TRBV7-7; abundance: many; CDR3aa: CASSLDGTGQETQYF; CDR3nt: TGTGCTAGCAGCTTAGATGGGACAGGGCAAGAGACCCAGTACTTC
j_gene: TRBJ2-7; d_gene: NA; v_gene: TRBV27; abundance: many; CDR3aa: CASSRGRSYEQYF; CDR3nt: TGTGCCAGCAGCCGAGGACGCTCCTACGAGCAGTACTTC
j_gene: TRBJ2-5; d_gene: NA; v_gene: TRBV15; abundance: many; CDR3aa: CATSRGTTGLFKGTQYF; CDR3nt: TGTGCCACCAGCAGGGGAACTACGGGACTTTTTAAGGGGACCCAGTACTTC
j_gene: TRBJ1-2; d_gene: NA; v_gene: TRBV11-2; abundance: many; CDR3aa: CASSLRTAERPYGYTF; CDR3nt: TGTGCCAGCAGCTTAAGGACCGCCGAAAGACCCTATGGCTACACCTTC
j_gene: TRBJ1-2; d_gene: TRBD1; v_gene: TRBV29-1; abundance: many; CDR3aa: CSVPRGDRAYGYTF; CDR3nt: TGCAGCGTTCCAAGAGGGGACAGGGCCTATGGCTACACCTTC
j_gene: TRBJ1-5; d_gene: NA; v_gene: TRBV6-1; abundance: few; CDR3aa: CASSEALGTQHF; CDR3nt: TGTGCCAGCAGTGAAGCGCTTGGGACCCAGCATTTT
j_gene: TRBJ1-4; d_gene: NA; v_gene: TRBV29-1; abundance: many; CDR3aa: CSVEPPAGVDPNEKLFF; CDR3nt: TGCAGCGTTGAACCCCCGGCAGGGGTCGATCCAAATGAAAAACTGTTTTTT
j_gene: TRBJ1-3; d_gene: NA; v_gene: TRBV28; abundance: many; CDR3aa: CASSRPKGGFGNTIYF; CDR3nt: TGTGCCAGCAGCCGACCCAAGGGGGGATTTGGAAACACCATATATTTT
j_gene: TRBJ2-7; d_gene: TRBD1; v_gene: TRBV7-9; abundance: many; CDR3aa: CASSSDRHSYEQYF; CDR3nt: TGTGCCAGCAGCTCGGACAGGCACTCCTACGAGCAGTACTTC